This TCR beta chain was found in a study of cytomegalovirus exposure and HLA in healthy donors. Worth noting for this clone: Its antigen remains unknown.

Study conclusions and caveats: Most likely, a cluster of highly shared sequence variants arose as a sequencing artifact. Presence/absence analyses rested on an assumption that sequencing depth was roughly uniform across donors. Whilst most TCR sequences proved rare, a subset of public TCRs occurred across many donors. Later, TCR association rates were found to vary by HLA locus, highest for DRB1 and lowest for HLA-C.

The study ran its PCR with 60 Vbeta and 13 Jbeta primers. Data came from immunoSEQ multiplex PCR; TCRdb stores just in-frame clones and leaves some out. Counted here are roughly 170,000 clones, under 90% occurring once; the ten biggest clones make up around 5%. V was shortened by 0 bases and J by 6 bases, with 9 bases between the two germline ends. The CDR3 is 13 amino acids. Germline CDR1 reads SGHDT; CDR2 reads YYEEEE. J is TRBJ1-1 and V is TRBV5-6; a possible D gene is TRBD1 (5 bases). The clonotype originates from a young man in good health and CMV-seronegative. Sequencing was done on a sample of PBMCs. CDR3 protein: CASSLAGVPEAFF. CDR3 coding DNA: TGTGCCAGCAGCTTGGCGGGGGTCCCTGAAGCTTTCTTT.